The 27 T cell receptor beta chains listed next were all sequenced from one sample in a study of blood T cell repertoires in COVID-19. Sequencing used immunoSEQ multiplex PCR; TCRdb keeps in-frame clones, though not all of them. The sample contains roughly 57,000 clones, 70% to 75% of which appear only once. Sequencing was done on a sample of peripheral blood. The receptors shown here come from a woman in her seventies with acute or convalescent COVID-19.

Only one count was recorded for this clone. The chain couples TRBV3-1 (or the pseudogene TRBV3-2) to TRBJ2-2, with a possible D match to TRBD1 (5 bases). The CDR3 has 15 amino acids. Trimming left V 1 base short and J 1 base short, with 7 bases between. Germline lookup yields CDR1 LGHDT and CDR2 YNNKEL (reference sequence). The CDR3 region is CASSQGGLNTGELFF. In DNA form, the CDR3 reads TGTGCCAGCAGCCAAGGGGGCCTGAACACCGGGGAGCTGTTTTTT.

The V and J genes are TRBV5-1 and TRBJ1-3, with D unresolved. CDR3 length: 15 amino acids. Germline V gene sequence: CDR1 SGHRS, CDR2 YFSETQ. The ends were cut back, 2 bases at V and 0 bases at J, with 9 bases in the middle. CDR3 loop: CASSLSGFSGNTIYF. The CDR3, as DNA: TGCGCCAGCAGCTTATCGGGGTTCTCTGGAAACACCATATATTTT.

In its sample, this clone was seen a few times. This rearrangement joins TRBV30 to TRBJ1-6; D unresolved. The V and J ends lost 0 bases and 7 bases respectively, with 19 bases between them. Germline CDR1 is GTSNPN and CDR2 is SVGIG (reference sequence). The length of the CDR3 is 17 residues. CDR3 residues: CAWSVRVERAVNSPLHF. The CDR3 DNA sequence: TGTGCCTGGAGTGTACGGGTGGAGAGGGCAGTAAATTCACCCCTCCACTTT.

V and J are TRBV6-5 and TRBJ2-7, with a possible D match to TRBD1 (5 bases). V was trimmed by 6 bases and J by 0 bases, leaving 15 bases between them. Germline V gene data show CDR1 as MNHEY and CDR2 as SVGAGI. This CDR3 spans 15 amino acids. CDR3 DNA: TGTGCCAGCAGACGCGACAGTTCCCCCTCCTACGAGCAGTACTTC. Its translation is CASRRDSSPSYEQYF.

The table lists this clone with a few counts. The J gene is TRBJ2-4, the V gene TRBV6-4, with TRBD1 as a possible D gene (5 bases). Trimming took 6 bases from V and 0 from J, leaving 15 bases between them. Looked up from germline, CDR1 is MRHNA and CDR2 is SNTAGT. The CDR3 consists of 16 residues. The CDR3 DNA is TGTGCCAGCAGATCCGACAGCCGATTAGCCAAAAACATTCAGTACTTC. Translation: CASRSDSRLAKNIQYF.

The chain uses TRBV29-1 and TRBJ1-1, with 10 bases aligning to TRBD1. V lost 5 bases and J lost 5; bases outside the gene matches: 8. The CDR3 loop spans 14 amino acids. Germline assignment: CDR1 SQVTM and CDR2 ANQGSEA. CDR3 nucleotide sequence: TGCAGCGTTTCGACACCGGGACAGGGGACTGAAGCTTTCTTT. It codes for CSVSTPGQGTEAFF.

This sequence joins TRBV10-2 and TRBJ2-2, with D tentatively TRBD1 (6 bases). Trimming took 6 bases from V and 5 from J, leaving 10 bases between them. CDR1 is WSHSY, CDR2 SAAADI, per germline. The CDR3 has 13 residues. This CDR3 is CASRFQGTGELFF. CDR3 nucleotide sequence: TGCGCCAGCAGATTTCAGGGGACCGGGGAGCTGTTTTTT.

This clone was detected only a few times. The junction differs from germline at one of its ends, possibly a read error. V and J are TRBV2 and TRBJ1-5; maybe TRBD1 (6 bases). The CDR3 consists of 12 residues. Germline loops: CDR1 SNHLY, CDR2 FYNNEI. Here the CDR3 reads CASSEKVGARDF. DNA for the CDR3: TGTGCCAGCAGTGAAAAGGTGGGGGCTAGGGATTTT.

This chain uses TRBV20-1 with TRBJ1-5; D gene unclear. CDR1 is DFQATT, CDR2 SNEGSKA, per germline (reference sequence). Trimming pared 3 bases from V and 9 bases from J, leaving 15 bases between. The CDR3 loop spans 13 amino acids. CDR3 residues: CSASGSARRPQHF. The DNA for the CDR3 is TGCAGTGCTAGTGGGAGTGCGAGGAGGCCCCAGCATTTT.

The CDR3 bases are TGTGCCAGCAGTTTGGCGGGGACTAGCACAGATACGCAGTATTTT. Translation: CASSLAGTSTDTQYF. The rearrangement uses TRBV27 and TRBJ2-3, with a tentative D call TRBD2 (6 bases). Trimming left V 3 bases short and J 0 bases short, with 10 bases between. Germline assignment: CDR1 MNHEY and CDR2 SMNVEV (reference sequence). The CDR3 has 15 residues.

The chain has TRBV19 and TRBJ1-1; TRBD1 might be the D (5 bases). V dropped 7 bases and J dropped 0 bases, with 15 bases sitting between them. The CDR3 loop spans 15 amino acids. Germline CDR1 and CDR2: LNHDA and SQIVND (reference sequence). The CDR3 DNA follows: TGTGCCAGTATACGGGGGGGGGACTTGAACACTGAAGCTTTCTTT. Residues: CASIRGGDLNTEAFF.

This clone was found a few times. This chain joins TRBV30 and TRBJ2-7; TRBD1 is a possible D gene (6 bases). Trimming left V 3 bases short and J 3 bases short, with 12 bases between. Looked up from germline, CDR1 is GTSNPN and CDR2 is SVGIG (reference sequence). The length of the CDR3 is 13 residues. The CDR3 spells CAWRKQGVYEQYF. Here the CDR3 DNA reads TGTGCCTGGAGGAAACAGGGAGTCTACGAGCAGTACTTC.

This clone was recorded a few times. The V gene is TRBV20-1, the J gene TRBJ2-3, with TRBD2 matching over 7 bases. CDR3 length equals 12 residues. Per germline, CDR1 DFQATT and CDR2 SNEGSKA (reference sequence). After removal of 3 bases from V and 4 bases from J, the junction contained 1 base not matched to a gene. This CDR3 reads CSASGRADTQYF. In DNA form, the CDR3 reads TGCAGTGCTAGTGGGAGGGCAGATACGCAGTATTTT.

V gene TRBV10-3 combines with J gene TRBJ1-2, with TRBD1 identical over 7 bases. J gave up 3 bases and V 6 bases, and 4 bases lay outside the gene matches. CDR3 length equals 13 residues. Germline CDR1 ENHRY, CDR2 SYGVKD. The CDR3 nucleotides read TGTGCCATCAGGTCTGACAGGGACTATGGCTACACCTTC. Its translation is CAIRSDRDYGYTF.

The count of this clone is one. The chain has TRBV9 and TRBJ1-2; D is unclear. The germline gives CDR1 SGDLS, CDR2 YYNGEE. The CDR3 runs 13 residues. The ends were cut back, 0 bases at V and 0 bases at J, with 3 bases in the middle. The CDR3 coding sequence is TGTGCCAGCAGCGTAGACTCTAACTATGGCTACACCTTC. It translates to CASSVDSNYGYTF.

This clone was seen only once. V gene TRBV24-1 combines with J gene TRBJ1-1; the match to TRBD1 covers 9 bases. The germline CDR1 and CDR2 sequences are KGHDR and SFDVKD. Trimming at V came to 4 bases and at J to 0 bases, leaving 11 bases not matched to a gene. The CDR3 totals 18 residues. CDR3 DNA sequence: TGTGCCACCAGTGAACCTCGACAGGGGGGTACTTTGAACACTGAAGCTTTCTTT. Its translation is CATSEPRQGGTLNTEAFF.

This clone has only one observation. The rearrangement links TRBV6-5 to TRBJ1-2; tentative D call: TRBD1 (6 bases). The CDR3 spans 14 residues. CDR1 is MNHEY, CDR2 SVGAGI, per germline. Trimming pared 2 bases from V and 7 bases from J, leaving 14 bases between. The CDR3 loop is CASSYRGGARGYTF. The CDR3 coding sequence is TGTGCCAGCAGTTACCGGGGGGGGGCGCGTGGCTACACCTTC.

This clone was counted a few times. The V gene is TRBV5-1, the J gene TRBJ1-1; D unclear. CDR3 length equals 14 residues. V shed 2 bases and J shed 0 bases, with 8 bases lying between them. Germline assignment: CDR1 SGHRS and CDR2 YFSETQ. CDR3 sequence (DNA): TGCGCCAGCAGCTTCACCGGAGTGAACACTGAAGCTTTCTTT. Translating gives CASSFTGVNTEAFF.

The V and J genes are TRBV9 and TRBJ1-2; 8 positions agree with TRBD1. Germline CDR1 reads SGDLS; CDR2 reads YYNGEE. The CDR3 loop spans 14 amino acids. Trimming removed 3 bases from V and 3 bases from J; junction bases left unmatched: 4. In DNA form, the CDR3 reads TGTGCCAGCAGCGCGACAGGGGCGGACTATGGCTACACCTTC. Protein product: CASSATGADYGYTF.

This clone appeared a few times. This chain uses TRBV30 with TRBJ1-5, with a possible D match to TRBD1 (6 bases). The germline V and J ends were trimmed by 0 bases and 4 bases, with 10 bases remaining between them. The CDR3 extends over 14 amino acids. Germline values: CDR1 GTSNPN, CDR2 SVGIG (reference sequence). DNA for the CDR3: TGTGCCTGGAGTGTTATCGGGACAAATCAGCCCCAGCATTTT. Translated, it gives CAWSVIGTNQPQHF.

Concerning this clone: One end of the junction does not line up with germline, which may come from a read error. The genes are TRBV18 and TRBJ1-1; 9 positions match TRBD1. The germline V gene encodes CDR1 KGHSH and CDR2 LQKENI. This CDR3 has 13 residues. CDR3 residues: CASSATGGVALLF. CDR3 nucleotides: TGTGCCAGCTCAGCTACAGGGGGCGTCGCCCTCCTCTTT. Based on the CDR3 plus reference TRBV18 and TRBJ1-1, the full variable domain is NAGVMQNPRHLVRRRGQEARLRCSPMKGHSHVYWYRQLPEEGLKFMVYLQKENIIDESGMPKERFSAEFPKEGPSILRIQQVVRGDSAAYFCASSATGGVALLFGQGTRLTVV.

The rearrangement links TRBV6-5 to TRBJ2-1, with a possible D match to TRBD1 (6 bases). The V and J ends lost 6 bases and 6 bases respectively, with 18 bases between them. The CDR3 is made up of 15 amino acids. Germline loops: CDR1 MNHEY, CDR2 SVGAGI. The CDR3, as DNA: TGTGCCAGCAGCTCCACCGGACAGTCTCTCAATGAGCAGTTCTTC. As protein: CASSSTGQSLNEQFF.

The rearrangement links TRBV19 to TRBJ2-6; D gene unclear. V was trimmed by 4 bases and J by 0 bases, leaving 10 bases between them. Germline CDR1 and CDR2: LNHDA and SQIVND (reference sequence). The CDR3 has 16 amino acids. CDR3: CASSRRRVSGANVLTF. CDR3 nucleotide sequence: TGTGCCAGTAGTAGGCGACGGGTCTCTGGGGCCAACGTCCTGACTTTC.

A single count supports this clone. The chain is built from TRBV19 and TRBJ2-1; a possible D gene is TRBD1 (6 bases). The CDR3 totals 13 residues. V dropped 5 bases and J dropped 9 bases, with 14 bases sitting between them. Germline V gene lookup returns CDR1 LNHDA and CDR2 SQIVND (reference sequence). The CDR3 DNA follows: TGTGCCAGTAGTCCTCTACAGGGAACTGAGCAGTTCTTC. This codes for CASSPLQGTEQFF.

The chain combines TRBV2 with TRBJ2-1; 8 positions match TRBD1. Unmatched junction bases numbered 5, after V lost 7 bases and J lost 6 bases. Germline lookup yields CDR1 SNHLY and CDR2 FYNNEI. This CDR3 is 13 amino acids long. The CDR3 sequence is CASKDREPNEQFF. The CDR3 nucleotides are TGTGCCAGCAAGGACAGGGAACCCAATGAGCAGTTCTTC.

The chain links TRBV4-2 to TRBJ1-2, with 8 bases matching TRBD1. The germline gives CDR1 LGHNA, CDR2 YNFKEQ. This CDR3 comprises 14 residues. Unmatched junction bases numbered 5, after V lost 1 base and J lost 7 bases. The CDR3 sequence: CASSQVDRGSGYTF. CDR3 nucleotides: TGTGCCAGCAGCCAAGTCGACAGGGGAAGTGGCTACACCTTC.

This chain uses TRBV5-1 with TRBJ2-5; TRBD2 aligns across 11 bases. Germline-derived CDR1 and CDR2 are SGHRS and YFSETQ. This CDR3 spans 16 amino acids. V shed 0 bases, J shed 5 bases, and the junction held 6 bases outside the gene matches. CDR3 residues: CASSLGGTSGAETQYF. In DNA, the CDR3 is TGCGCCAGCAGCTTGGGGGGGACTAGCGGAGCGGAGACCCAGTACTTC.